This T cell receptor (beta chain) was recorded in a study of T-cell memory formation after mild COVID-19. From the 5' RACE reads, TCRdb called clonotypes with MiXCR, one entry per CDR3 protein. The sample carries roughly 380,000 distinct CDR3 sequences, around 28% recorded once. The V gene's germline CDR1 is SGHTA and CDR2 FQGNSA. Trimming pared 2 bases from V and 0 bases from J, leaving 11 bases between. This CDR3 region has 15 residues. Sequencing used PBMCs or a T cell subset sorted from them (not recorded which). J is TRBJ2-7 and V is TRBV7-2; D call uncertain. This TCR derives from an adult woman who had mild COVID-19 (a few samples of this study predate the infection). Cell type and time point are not known. The CDR3 nucleotides are TGTGCCAGCAGCTTAAAGGCAGTTTACTCCTACGAGCAGTACTTC. This encodes CASSLKAVYSYEQYF.